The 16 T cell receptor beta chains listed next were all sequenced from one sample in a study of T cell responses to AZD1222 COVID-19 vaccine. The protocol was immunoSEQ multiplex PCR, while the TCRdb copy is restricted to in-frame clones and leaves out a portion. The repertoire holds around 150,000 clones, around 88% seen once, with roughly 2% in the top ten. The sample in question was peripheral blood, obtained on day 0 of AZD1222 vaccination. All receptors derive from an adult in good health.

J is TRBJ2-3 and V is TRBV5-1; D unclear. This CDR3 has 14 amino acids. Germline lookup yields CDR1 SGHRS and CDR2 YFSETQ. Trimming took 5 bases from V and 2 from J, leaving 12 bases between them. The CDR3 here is CASRDTILTDTQYF. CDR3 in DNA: TGCGCCAGCAGAGATACAATACTCACAGATACGCAGTATTTT.

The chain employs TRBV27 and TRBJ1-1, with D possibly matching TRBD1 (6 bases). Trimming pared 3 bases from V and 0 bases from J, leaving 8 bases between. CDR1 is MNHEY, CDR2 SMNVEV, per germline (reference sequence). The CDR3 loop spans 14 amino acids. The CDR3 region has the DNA TGTGCCAGCAGTTTTTCAGGGGTGAACACTGAAGCTTTCTTT. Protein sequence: CASSFSGVNTEAFF.

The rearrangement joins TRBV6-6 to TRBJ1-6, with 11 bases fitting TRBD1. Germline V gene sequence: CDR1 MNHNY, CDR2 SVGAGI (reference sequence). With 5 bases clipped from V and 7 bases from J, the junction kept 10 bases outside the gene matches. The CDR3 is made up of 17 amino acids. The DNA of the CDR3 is TGTGCCAGCAGTCGCCTAGGACAGGGGGCTAAAAATTCACCCCTCCACTTT. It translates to CASSRLGQGAKNSPLHF.

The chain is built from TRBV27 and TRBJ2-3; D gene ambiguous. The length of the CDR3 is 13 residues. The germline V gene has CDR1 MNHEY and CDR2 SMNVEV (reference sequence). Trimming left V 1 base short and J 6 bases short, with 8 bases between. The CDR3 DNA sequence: TGTGCCAGCAGTTTATGGGTTCGGGATACGCAGTATTTT. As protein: CASSLWVRDTQYF.

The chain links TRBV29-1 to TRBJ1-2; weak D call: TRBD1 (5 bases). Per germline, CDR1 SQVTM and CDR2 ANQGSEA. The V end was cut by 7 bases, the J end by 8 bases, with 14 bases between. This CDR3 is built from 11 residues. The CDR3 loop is CSAIQVGGYTF. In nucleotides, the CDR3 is TGCAGCGCCATACAGGTGGGCGGCTACACCTTC.

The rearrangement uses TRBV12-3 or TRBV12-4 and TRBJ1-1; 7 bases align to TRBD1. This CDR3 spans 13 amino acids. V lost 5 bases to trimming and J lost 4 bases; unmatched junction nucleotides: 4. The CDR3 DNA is TGTGCCAGCAGTCTGACAGGGAGCACTGAAGCTTTCTTT. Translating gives CASSLTGSTEAFF.

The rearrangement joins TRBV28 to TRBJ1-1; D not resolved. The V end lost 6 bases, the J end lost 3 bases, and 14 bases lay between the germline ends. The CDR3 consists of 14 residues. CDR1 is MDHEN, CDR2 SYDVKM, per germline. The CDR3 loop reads CASSLIGVDTEAFF. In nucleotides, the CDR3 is TGTGCCAGCAGCTTGATTGGGGTGGACACTGAAGCTTTCTTT. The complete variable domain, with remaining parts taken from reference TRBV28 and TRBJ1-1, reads DVKVTQSSRYLVKRTGEKVFLECVQDMDHENMFWYRQDPGLGLRLIYFSYDVKMKEKGDIPEGYSVSREKKERFSLILESASTNQTSMYLCASSLIGVDTEAFFGQGTRLTVV.

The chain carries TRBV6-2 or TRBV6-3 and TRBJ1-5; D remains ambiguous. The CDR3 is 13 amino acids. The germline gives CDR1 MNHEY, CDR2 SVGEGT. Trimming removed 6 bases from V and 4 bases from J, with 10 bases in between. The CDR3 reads CASSSPPNQPQHF. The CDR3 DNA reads TGTGCCAGCAGCTCTCCGCCTAATCAGCCCCAGCATTTT.

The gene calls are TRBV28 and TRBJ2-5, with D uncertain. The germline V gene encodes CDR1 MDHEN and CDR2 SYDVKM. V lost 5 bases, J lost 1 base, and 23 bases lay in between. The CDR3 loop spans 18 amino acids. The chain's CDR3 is CASSLTRGTDVAQETQYF. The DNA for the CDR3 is TGTGCCAGCAGTCTAACACGCGGAACCGACGTGGCCCAAGAGACCCAGTACTTC.

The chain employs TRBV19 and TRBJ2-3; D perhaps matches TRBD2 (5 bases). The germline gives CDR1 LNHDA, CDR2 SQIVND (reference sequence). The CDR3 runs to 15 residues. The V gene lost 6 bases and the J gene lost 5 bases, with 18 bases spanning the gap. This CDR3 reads CASSTVRVEGDTQYF. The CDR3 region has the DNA TGTGCCAGTAGCACGGTCCGGGTTGAGGGAGATACGCAGTATTTT.

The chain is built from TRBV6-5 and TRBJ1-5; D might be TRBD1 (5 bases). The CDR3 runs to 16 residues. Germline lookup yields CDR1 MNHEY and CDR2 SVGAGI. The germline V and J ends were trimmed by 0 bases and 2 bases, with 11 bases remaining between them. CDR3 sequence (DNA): TGTGCCAGCAGTTACTCGACCAGGGTTCGCAATCAGCCCCAGCATTTT. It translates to CASSYSTRVRNQPQHF.

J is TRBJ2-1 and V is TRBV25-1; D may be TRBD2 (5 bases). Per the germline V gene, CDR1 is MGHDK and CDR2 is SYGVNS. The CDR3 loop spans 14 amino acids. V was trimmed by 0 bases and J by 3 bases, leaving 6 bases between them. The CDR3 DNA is TGTGCCAGCAGTGAATATCGGGACTACAATGAGCAGTTCTTC. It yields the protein CASSEYRDYNEQFF.

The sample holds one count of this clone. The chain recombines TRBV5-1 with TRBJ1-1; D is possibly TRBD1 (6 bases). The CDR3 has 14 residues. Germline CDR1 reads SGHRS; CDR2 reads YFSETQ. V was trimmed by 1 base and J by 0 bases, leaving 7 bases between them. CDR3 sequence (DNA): TGCGCCAGCAGCTTGAGGGACATGAACACTGAAGCTTTCTTT. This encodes CASSLRDMNTEAFF.

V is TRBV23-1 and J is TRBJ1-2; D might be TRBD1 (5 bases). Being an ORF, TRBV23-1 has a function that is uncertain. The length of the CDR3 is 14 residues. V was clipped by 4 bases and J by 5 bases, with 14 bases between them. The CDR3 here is CASSRAGTPYGYTF. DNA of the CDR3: TGCGCCAGCAGTCGGGCCGGGACCCCATATGGCTACACCTTC.

The CDR3 here is CAISGTGSGELFF. The CDR3 DNA reads TGTGCCATCAGTGGGACCGGAAGCGGGGAGCTGTTTTTT. This chain uses TRBV10-3 with TRBJ2-2; D not resolved. Trimming removed 4 bases at V and 7 bases at J, with 10 bases between. Germline values: CDR1 ENHRY, CDR2 SYGVKD. CDR3 length: 13 residues.

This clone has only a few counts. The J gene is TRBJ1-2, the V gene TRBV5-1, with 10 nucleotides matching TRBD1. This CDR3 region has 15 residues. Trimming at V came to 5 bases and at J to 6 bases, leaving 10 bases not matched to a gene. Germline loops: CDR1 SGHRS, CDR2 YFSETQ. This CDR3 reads CASREVLGTGDGYTF. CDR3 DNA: TGCGCCAGCAGGGAAGTTCTTGGGACAGGGGATGGCTACACCTTC.